This is a list of T cell receptor beta chains from one sample in a study of shared clonotypes between healthy human individuals. Assay used: immunoSEQ multiplex PCR; TCRdb lists only in-frame clones, some missing. The sample shows 2 million to 2.5 million clones, around 95% of them seen only once. The sequenced sample consisted of naive CD4+ T cells sorted from blood. These receptors came from a man in his late teens or twenties in good health. CDR3s include the opening cysteine and the closing phenylalanine or tryptophan. The D gene is left open where the match is weak. Part of the rows lack a size; the others show once, few, many or a class for expanded clones.

size	V	J	D	DNA	CDR3
.	TRBV2	TRBJ2-7	.	TGTGCCAGCAGTGAATTGTCCTACGAGCAGTACTTC	CASSELSYEQYF
.	TRBV7-7	TRBJ1-3	TRBD1	TGTGCTAGCAGCATTGGGACAGTCAACTCTGGAAACACCATATATTTT	CASSIGTVNSGNTIYF
.	TRBV4-1	TRBJ2-7	.	TGCGCCAGCAGCCAACTCCCTAAGGGGACTTCCTACGAGCAGTACTTC	CASSQLPKGTSYEQYF
once	TRBV6-6	TRBJ1-1	.	TGTGCCAGCACAATAGTCAGGGGTAAGGCCACTGAAGCTTTCTTT	CASTIVRGKATEAFF
.	TRBV30	TRBJ2-2	TRBD1	TGTGCCTGGACGCAGGGGGCGATTTTGGGTACCGGGGAGCTGTTTTTT	CAWTQGAILGTGELFF
.	TRBV27	TRBJ2-7	.	TGTGCCAGCAGTCGGGTCCCCCTTCCTTACGAGCAGTACTTC	CASSRVPLPYEQYF
.	TRBV4-3	TRBJ2-7	.	TGCGCCAGCAGCCAAGATATGGGGATCTACGAGCAGTACTTC	CASSQDMGIYEQYF
.	TRBV11-3	TRBJ2-5	.	TGTGCCAGCAGCTTAGGACAGCAAGAGACCCAGTACTTC	CASSLGQQETQYF
.	TRBV7-8	TRBJ2-3	TRBD2	TGTGCCAGCAGCCCAACCTCCTTTGGCGGGGGGGCAAATACGCAGTATTTT	CASSPTSFGGGANTQYF
.	TRBV5-4	TRBJ1-6	.	TGTGCCAGCAGCTTGTCCAGGTTGGGTTCACCCCTCCACTTT	CASSLSRLGSPLHF
.	TRBV21-1	TRBJ2-3	.	TGTGCCAGCAGCAAAACGTCCGGGGCGTGCACAGATACGCAGTATTTT	CASSKTSGACTDTQYF
.	TRBV6-6	TRBJ2-7	.	TGTGCCAGCAGCCCCGCCGGGTACGAGCAGTACTTC	CASSPAGYEQYF
.	TRBV18	TRBJ1-1	.	TGTGCCAGCTCACCACCTTTTTCAGTCGGAGGCACTGAAGCTTTCTTT	CASSPPFSVGGTEAFF
.	TRBV6-5	TRBJ2-7	.	TGTGCCACCGTAGGTAACTCCTACGAGCAGTACTTC	CATVGNSYEQYF
once	TRBV4-1	TRBJ2-3	.	TGCGCCAGCAGCCAGGTTTGGGATACGCAGTATTTT	CASSQVWDTQYF
once	TRBV4-3	TRBJ1-1	.	TGCGCCAGCAGCCAAGATGGGAACACTGAAGCTTTCTTT	CASSQDGNTEAFF
.	TRBV5-1	TRBJ2-3	.	TGCGCCAGCAGCTTGCGGACAGGCACAGATACGCAGTATTTT	CASSLRTGTDTQYF
.	TRBV7-2	TRBJ2-7	.	TGTGCCAGCAGCTCCGCGGCACTCGCGCTTGGCGAGCAGTACTTC	CASSSAALALGEQYF
.	TRBV13	TRBJ1-6	TRBD1	TGTGCCAGCAGCCAGATTCCGGGACAGGGGGCCTCACCCCTCCACTTT	CASSQIPGQGASPLHF
.	TRBV5-4	TRBJ2-5	TRBD2	TGTGCCAGCAGCTTGGCTCGCGGGAGCGTCCAAGAGACCCAGTACTTC	CASSLARGSVQETQYF
.	TRBV10-3	TRBJ2-5	.	TGTGCCATCAGTGAGAGGGGGGGAGAGACCCAGTACTTC	CAISERGGETQYF
.	TRBV9	TRBJ2-7	TRBD1	TGTGCCAGCAGCGTAGCGACAGGGTCCTCCTACGAGCAGTACTTC	CASSVATGSSYEQYF
.	TRBV9	TRBJ2-7	.	TGTGCCAGCAGCCCCGGCGGCTCCTACGAGCAGTACTTC	CASSPGGSYEQYF
.	TRBV2	TRBJ2-2	TRBD1	TGTGCCAGTACGGGACAGCGAACCGGGGAGCTGTTTTTT	CASTGQRTGELFF
.	TRBV6-1	TRBJ2-3	TRBD2	TGTGCCAGCAGCCCCCGGACTAGCTTGGCAGATACGCAGTATTTT	CASSPRTSLADTQYF
.	TRBV7-2	TRBJ2-3	.	TGTGCCAGCAGCGCCGGAGGGGGCGATACGCAGTATTTT	CASSAGGGDTQYF
once	TRBV6-6	TRBJ1-1	.	TGTGCCAGCAGTTACTCCGAGAGGGGTGAAGCTTTCTTT	CASSYSERGEAFF
.	TRBV30	TRBJ1-6	.	TGTGCCTGGAGACAGGTATCCCTCAATTCACCCCTCCACTTT	CAWRQVSLNSPLHF
.	TRBV9	TRBJ2-7	.	TGTGCCAGCAGCGTGTGGGAGGTTTCCTACGAGCAGTACTTC	CASSVWEVSYEQYF
.	TRBV19	TRBJ2-7	TRBD2	TGTGCCAGTAGTATTTCTAGCGGGGCCTACGAGCAGTACTTC	CASSISSGAYEQYF
.	TRBV18	TRBJ2-5	TRBD1	TGTGCCAGCTCACCACCGGGACAGGAGAAAGAGACCCAGTACTTC	CASSPPGQEKETQYF
.	TRBV2	TRBJ2-6	TRBD1	TGTGCCAGCAGGGGTCAGGGGGCGTCTGGGGCCAACGTCCTGACTTTC	CASRGQGASGANVLTF
.	TRBV4-3	TRBJ2-6	TRBD1	TGCGCCAGCAGCCAAGATTTTAAGACAGGGAACTCTGGGGCCAACGTCCTGACTTTC	CASSQDFKTGNSGANVLTF
.	TRBV6-1	TRBJ2-1	.	TGTGCCAGCAGTGTCGAGAGCTCCTACAATGAGCAGTTCTTC	CASSVESSYNEQFF
.	TRBV5-1	TRBJ2-4	.	TGCGCCAGCAGACCGACATTAGCCAAAAACATTCAGTACTTC	CASRPTLAKNIQYF
few	TRBV6-5	TRBJ1-6	TRBD1	TGTGCCAGCAGCCCTGGACAGGGCGGTTCACCCCTCCACTTT	CASSPGQGGSPLHF
.	TRBV2	TRBJ2-3	TRBD2	TGTGCCAGCACTCTGGGACTAGCGGGAGTGCCTACGCAGTATTTT	CASTLGLAGVPTQYF
.	TRBV28	TRBJ1-2	TRBD1	TGTGCCAGCAGTTTACCTGACAGGGCTAACTATGGCTACACCTTC	CASSLPDRANYGYTF
once	TRBV7-8	TRBJ2-1	TRBD2	TGTGCCAGCAGCTTAGGCGGGGGGGACAGCTCCTACAATGAGCAGTTCTTC	CASSLGGGDSSYNEQFF
.	TRBV5-4	TRBJ2-5	.	TGTGCCAGCAGCGGGACCGGGTTCCCGGGAGAGACCCAGTACTTC	CASSGTGFPGETQYF
.	TRBV10-3	TRBJ2-7	TRBD2	TGTGCCATCAGTGCGGTAGCGGGGTACTACGAGCAGTACTTC	CAISAVAGYYEQYF
.	TRBV4-3	TRBJ1-6	.	TGCGCCAGCAGCCAAGCTGCAGGATATAATTCACCCCTCCACTTT	CASSQAAGYNSPLHF
.	TRBV7-9	TRBJ2-2	TRBD2	TGTGCCAGCAGCTTCCCCGGACTAGCGGGGGGTAACACCGGGGAGCTGTTTTTT	CASSFPGLAGGNTGELFF
once	TRBV2	TRBJ1-6	.	TGTGCCAGTGACGTCCTGGACCTGTATAATTCACCCCTCCACTTT	CASDVLDLYNSPLHF
.	TRBV15	TRBJ1-6	.	TGTGCCACCAGCAGAGGTGTCGGTTCACCCCTCCACTTT	CATSRGVGSPLHF
.	TRBV7-3	TRBJ2-3	.	TGTGCCAGCAGCGTCACCGGGACAAAAGATACGCAGTATTTT	CASSVTGTKDTQYF
.	TRBV2	TRBJ1-1	.	TGTGCCAGCCGAGGGGTAGTGAACACTGAAGCTTTCTTT	CASRGVVNTEAFF
.	TRBV27	TRBJ1-1	TRBD1	TGTGCCAGCAGGCTACAGGGGTCTTTCACTGAAGCTTTCTTT	CASRLQGSFTEAFF
.	TRBV5-6	TRBJ2-7	.	TGTGCCAGCAGCTTGCTCGGGGGGCTAGGGTCCTACGAGCAGTACTTC	CASSLLGGLGSYEQYF
.	TRBV28	TRBJ2-3	.	TGTGCCAGCAGTTCCCCTTTAATCCCAGATACGCAGTATTTT	CASSSPLIPDTQYF
.	TRBV12-5	TRBJ1-5	TRBD1	TGTGCTAGTGGCCACGACAGGGGAAATCAGCCCCAGCATTTT	CASGHDRGNQPQHF
.	TRBV12-5	TRBJ2-5	.	TGTGCTAGTGGTTTGGTTGGACAGCCTCAAGAGACCCAGTACTTC	CASGLVGQPQETQYF
.	TRBV28	TRBJ2-7	TRBD1	TGTGCCAGCAGCTCACCCGGGACAGGGACCCCCAACGAGCAGTACTTC	CASSSPGTGTPNEQYF
.	TRBV5-1	TRBJ2-2	.	TGCGCCAGCAGTAACAGTACCGGGGAGCTGTTTTTT	CASSNSTGELFF
.	TRBV6-1	TRBJ1-5	TRBD1	TGTGCCAGCAGGGTGGGGGGACAGCCCAATCAGCCCCAGCATTTT	CASRVGGQPNQPQHF